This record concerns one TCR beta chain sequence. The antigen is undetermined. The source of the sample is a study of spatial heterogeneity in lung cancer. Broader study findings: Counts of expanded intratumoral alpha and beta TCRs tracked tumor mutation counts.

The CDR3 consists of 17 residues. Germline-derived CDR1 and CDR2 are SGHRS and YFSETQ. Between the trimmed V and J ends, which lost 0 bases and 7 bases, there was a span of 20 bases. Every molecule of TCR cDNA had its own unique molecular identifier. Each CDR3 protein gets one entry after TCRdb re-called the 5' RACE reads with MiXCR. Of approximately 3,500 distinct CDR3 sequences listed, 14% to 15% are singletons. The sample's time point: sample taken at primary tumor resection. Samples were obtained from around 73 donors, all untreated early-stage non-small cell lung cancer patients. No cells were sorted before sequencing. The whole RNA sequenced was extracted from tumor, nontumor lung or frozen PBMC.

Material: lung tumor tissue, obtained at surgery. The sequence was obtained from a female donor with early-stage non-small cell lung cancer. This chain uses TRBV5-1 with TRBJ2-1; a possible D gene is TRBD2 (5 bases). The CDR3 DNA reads TGCGCCAGCAGCTTGGCGCTAGCAGGAGTACAACGGAATGAGCAGTTCTTC. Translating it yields CASSLALAGVQRNEQFF.